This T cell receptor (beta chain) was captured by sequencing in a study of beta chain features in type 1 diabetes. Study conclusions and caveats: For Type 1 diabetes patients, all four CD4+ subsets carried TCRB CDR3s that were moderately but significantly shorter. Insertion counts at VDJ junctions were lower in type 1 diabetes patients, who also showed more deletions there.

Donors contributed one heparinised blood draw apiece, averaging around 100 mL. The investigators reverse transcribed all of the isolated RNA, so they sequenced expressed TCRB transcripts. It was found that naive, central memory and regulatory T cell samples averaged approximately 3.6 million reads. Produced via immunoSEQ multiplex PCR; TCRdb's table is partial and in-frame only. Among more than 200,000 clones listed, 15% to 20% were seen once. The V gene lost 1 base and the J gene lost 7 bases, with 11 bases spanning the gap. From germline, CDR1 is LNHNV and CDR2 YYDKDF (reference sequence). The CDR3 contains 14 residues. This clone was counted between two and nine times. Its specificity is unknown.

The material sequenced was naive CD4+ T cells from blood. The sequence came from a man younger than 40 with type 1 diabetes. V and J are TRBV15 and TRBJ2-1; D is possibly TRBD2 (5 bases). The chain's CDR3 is CATSRGYGGNEQFF. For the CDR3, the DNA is TGTGCCACCAGCAGAGGCTACGGCGGGAATGAGCAGTTCTTC. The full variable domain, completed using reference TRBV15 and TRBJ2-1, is DAMVIQNPRYQVTQFGKPVTLSCSQTLNHNVMYWYQQKSSQAPKLLFHYYDKDFNNEADTPDNFQSRRPNTSFCFLDIRSPGLGDTAMYLCATSRGYGGNEQFFGPGTRLTVL.